Reported below is one T cell receptor beta chain. These data belong to a study of blood T cell repertoires in COVID-19. The assay was immunoSEQ multiplex PCR, and TCRdb's table has in-frame clones only and misses some. The sample carries around 380,000 clones, roughly 86% recorded once. Sequencing used PBMCs or T cells enriched from blood (not recorded which). This TCR derives from a young man who had recovered from COVID-19.

The CDR3 sequence is CASSQDRDSRGEQYF. CDR3 DNA: TGCGCCAGCAGCCAAGATCGGGACAGCCGGGGAGAGCAGTACTTC. The chain recombines TRBV4-1 with TRBJ2-7; TRBD1 aligns across 7 bases. The germline CDR1 and CDR2 sequences are MGHRA and YSYEKL. This CDR3 has 15 residues. With V trimmed by 0 bases and J by 7 bases, 9 bases remained unmatched.